Sequencing of this TCR beta chain was carried out in a study of blood T cells in healthy people across ages (dated by TCRdb to the mid-2010s). As for the study more broadly: In model experiments, template switching captured about one uniquely barcoded TCR beta cDNA molecule for every two T cells. To avoid experimental bias, donors of different ages were spread randomly across the sequencing lanes. To track age-related changes in TCR beta repertoire diversity, the study relied on deep sequencing normalized with unique cDNA molecular identifiers. Donors were grouped into four age groups: young (average approximately 16 years), middle-aged (about 38), aged (around 56) and long-lived (approximately 75). For two donors (one aged 18 to 30 and one aged 80 or older), the study analyzed two additional independent replicas of 1 million unique cDNA reads from the same blood draw.

In its sample, this clonotype was seen a few times. The clone's antigen remains unknown. Per-base quality was not reported, and no clone a single base away is much larger than it. From the cysteine up to the phenylalanine, the CDR3 has a length of 13 residues. The CDR3 DNA has 39 bases and is translated from base 1. V is pared back by 3 bases and J by 4 bases, with 4 bases lying between the germline termini. CDR1 and CDR2 are read off the germline V gene as SGHAT and FQNNGV. Systemically healthy Caucasian individuals from Russia, 39 in total and aged about 6 to 100 years, were included as donors. Each donor gave around 9 milliliters of peripheral blood, collected into EDTA-treated Vacutainer tubes. Ficoll-Paque density-gradient centrifugation was used to isolate PBMCs, with at least 6.5 million per sample. Total RNA was extracted from PBMCs with Trizol reagent, with at least 6 micrograms obtained per sample. For every donor, an aliquot of PBMCs went through flow cytometry to measure the percentages of naive CD45RAhigh/CD27high T cells.

Receptor libraries were prepared by 5' RACE. Sequencing instrument: Illumina HiSeq 2500. A second roughly 6 to 11 cycle PCR used a sample-barcoded 5' primer and a J-beta primer mix. Each TCR beta cDNA molecule received a unique molecular identifier from a template-switch 5' adaptor carrying 12 random nucleotides. At least 3 million CDR3-containing paired-end reads were obtained from each sample. First-strand cDNA synthesis was performed from all RNA using the Mint cDNA synthesis kit, with priming by a TRBC-specific oligonucleotide. All cDNA was treated with uracil-DNA glycosylase and then went through a first 18-cycle PCR with the universal primers M1SS and BC2_uni_R. The source study handled its data this way. Normalization of each sample was performed by random selection of 1 million high-quality reads, each carrying a distinct molecular identifier. Reads with shared molecular identifiers were discarded instead of being binned into consensus sequences. MiTCR, set to a Q25 quality threshold and the strictest error-elimination algorithm, was used for CDR3 identification, clonotype clustering and error correction. A nonparametric unseen species model using Euler transformation provided a lower-bound estimate of total TCR beta diversity. In-frame beta chains were kept once TCRdb had trimmed the public reads at Q25 with fastp and called clones with MiXCR. Entries are consolidated by CDR3 protein sequence, retaining the most common genes and DNA. The V and J calls here are based on TCRdb, not the publication. The sample table lists about 640,000 distinct CDR3 sequences, around three fifths of them with a count of one. The ten biggest clones cover 30% to 40% of the sample.

Results and caveats for the whole study, not just this receptor: As age increased, observed TCR beta diversity per million T cells dropped in a roughly linear way, and a significant reduction was already evident by age about 40. Because the CMV infection status of the donors was unknown, age-related changes in expanded clonotypes may potentially have been confounded. A strong correlation was found between observed TCR beta diversity and the percentage of naive T cells measured by flow cytometry. The long-lived group showed more naive CD4+ T cells, fewer expanded clones and increased TCR diversity than the aged group, suggesting age selection. Because profiling used bulk unsorted PBMCs, naive and antigen-experienced compartments could not be compared conclusively. Estimates of total diversity based on one million sequenced T cells were regarded as lower bounds and as underestimates.

The source is a man aged 60 to 75 in good health. Rearrangement joined TRBV11-2 to TRBJ1-6; no D gene is confidently identified. Sample: blood. The sequenced DNA is TGTGCCAGCAGCTTGGAATATAATTCACCCCTCCACTTT. Its protein reads: CASSLEYNSPLHF.